The 4 T cell receptor beta chains given below trace back to one sample, sequenced in a study of blood T cell repertoires in COVID-19. Method: immunoSEQ multiplex PCR; TCRdb's copy keeps in-frame clones and lacks some. Altogether around 270,000 clones are present, approximately 90% being singletons, with the ten largest covering approximately 3.8%. The specimen was peripheral blood. The receptors here all came from a man aged 55 to 70 who had recovered from COVID-19.

This chain uses TRBV7-6 with TRBJ1-2; 8 positions match TRBD1. Trimming at V came to 4 bases and at J to 0 bases, leaving 10 bases not matched to a gene. This CDR3 is built from 17 residues. CDR1 and CDR2 (germline): SGHVS, FNYEAQ. CDR3 loop: CASSSETGAGTNYGYTF. The CDR3, as DNA: TGTGCCAGCAGCTCCGAGACAGGGGCGGGCACTAACTATGGCTACACCTTC.

The rearrangement joins TRBV4-1 to TRBJ1-1; D is possibly TRBD1 (6 bases). Per the germline V gene, CDR1 is MGHRA and CDR2 is YSYEKL. The CDR3 has 14 amino acids. V was trimmed by 6 bases and J by 3 bases, leaving 14 bases between them. The CDR3 loop reads CASRSQGLDTEAFF. In nucleotides, the CDR3 is TGCGCCAGCAGGTCACAGGGATTGGACACTGAAGCTTTCTTT.

The V gene is TRBV9, the J gene TRBJ2-3, with 10 bases identical to TRBD2. The length of the CDR3 is 17 residues. Looked up from germline, CDR1 is SGDLS and CDR2 is YYNGEE. V dropped 0 bases and J dropped 0; count of bases not matched to a gene: 4. For the CDR3, the DNA is TGTGCCAGCAGCGTAGACCTAGCGGGGGAGAGCACAGATACGCAGTATTTT. As protein: CASSVDLAGESTDTQYF.

This clone was picked up a small number of times. V is TRBV30 and J is TRBJ1-5; no definite D call. The CDR3 is 15 amino acids. CDR1 and CDR2 (germline): GTSNPN, SVGIG (reference sequence). The V and J ends lost 0 bases and 0 bases respectively, with 9 bases between them. CDR3 sequence (DNA): TGTGCCTGGAGTGTAGCCGCCTTTAGCAATCAGCCCCAGCATTTT. Its protein is CAWSVAAFSNQPQHF.